This TCR beta chain was identified in a study of CD4 T cells in relation to SARS-CoV-2 and coronaviruses. The study, taken as a whole, reports: Crossreactivity was assessed only for spike protein, not other viral proteins. Samples before the pandemic and after infection were not matched within any donor.

Clones were read by immunoSEQ multiplex PCR, and TCRdb kept only the in-frame ones, dropping some. The sample holds some 30,000 clones, around three quarters seen once. Unexposed donor CD4+ T cells date from about 2010-2018, before the COVID-19 pandemic. The cells were cultured for about ten days before CD4+ T cells were isolated. Turning to this clone: The antigen is undetermined.

Germline V lookup: CDR1 LGHDT, CDR2 YNNKEL (reference sequence). With 3 bases removed from V and 7 bases from J, the gap between germline ends came to 13 bases. The CDR3 is made up of 14 amino acids. The sequenced material came from CD4+ T cells from PBMCs, cultured in vitro. The rearrangement uses TRBV3-1 (or the pseudogene TRBV3-2) and TRBJ2-1, with a weak D call TRBD1 (6 bases). The source of this sequence is a human donor in good health. CDR3 DNA sequence: TGTGCCAGCAGCCAGAACAGGGCTGCGAATGAGCAGTTCTTC. Its protein is CASSQNRAANEQFF.